A single sample is the source of the 17 T cell receptor beta chains below, sequenced in a study of OX40 agonist ivuxolimab in advanced cancers. The protocol was immunoSEQ multiplex PCR, while the TCRdb copy is restricted to in-frame clones and leaves out a portion. The profile covers approximately 82,000 clones, with approximately 92% appearing a single time and under 0.7% taken by the ten largest. Material: CD4+ or CD8+ T cells sorted from blood, obtained in a trial of the OX40 agonist ivuxolimab. The receptors originated from an adult with an advanced solid tumor such as melanoma, head and neck, liver or kidney cancer.

This rearrangement joins TRBV25-1 to TRBJ1-1; maybe TRBD1 (5 bases). Trimming took off 4 bases at V and 3 bases at J, with 9 bases between the two ends. The germline V gene has CDR1 MGHDK and CDR2 SYGVNS. This CDR3 has 13 amino acids. DNA of the CDR3: TGTGCCAGCAGTGTCTGGGGGGACACTGAAGCTTTCTTT. Protein product: CASSVWGDTEAFF.

The chain couples TRBV18 to TRBJ1-1; D is possibly TRBD1 (5 bases). The germline V and J ends were trimmed by 1 base and 3 bases, with 9 bases remaining between them. The germline CDR1 and CDR2 sequences are KGHSH and LQKENI. The CDR3 loop spans 14 amino acids. Here the CDR3 reads CASSPLVGDTEAFF. CDR3 bases: TGTGCCAGCTCACCACTCGTGGGGGACACTGAAGCTTTCTTT.

This chain joins TRBV19 and TRBJ1-1; 10 bases agree with TRBD1. Looked up from germline, CDR1 is LNHDA and CDR2 is SQIVND (reference sequence). The CDR3 extends over 15 amino acids. V lost 3 bases, J lost 5 bases, and 6 bases stayed unmatched. The CDR3 nucleotides read TGTGCCAGTAGTATCCCGGGACAGGGGAGAACTGAAGCTTTCTTT. Translation gives CASSIPGQGRTEAFF.

V is TRBV6-1 and J is TRBJ1-4, with D uncertain. V dropped 5 bases and J dropped 7 bases, with 8 bases sitting between them. The germline CDR1 and CDR2 sequences are MNHNS and SASEGT. The CDR3 consists of 12 residues. CDR3 protein: CASSRKGEKLFF. CDR3 bases: TGTGCCAGCAGTCGGAAGGGTGAAAAACTGTTTTTT.

V is TRBV5-1 and J is TRBJ2-1; TRBD2 agrees at 9 bases. V trimming: 1 base; J trimming: 1 base; junction bases outside the gene matches: 9. CDR3 size: 18 residues. CDR1 is SGHRS, CDR2 YFSETQ, per germline. The CDR3 sequence is CASSLLVAGVGSYNEQFF. CDR3 in DNA: TGCGCCAGCAGCTTGCTGGTAGCGGGAGTGGGATCCTACAATGAGCAGTTCTTC.

This clone was found once. V and J are TRBV27 and TRBJ2-5; 14 positions agree with TRBD2. The germline V gene encodes CDR1 MNHEY and CDR2 SMNVEV (reference sequence). Unmatched junction bases numbered 5, after V lost 1 base and J lost 4 bases. The CDR3 sequence is 17 residues long. The CDR3 sequence: CASSLFGTSGSRETQYF. The DNA of the CDR3 is TGTGCCAGCAGTTTATTCGGGACTAGCGGGAGTCGAGAGACCCAGTACTTC.

The chain recombines TRBV10-1 with TRBJ2-3; TRBD2 agrees at 7 bases. Germline CDR1 and CDR2: WNHNN and SYGVQD (reference sequence). The CDR3 runs to 15 residues. With 3 bases clipped from V and 0 bases from J, the junction kept 3 bases outside the gene matches. This CDR3 reads CASSDGGGSTDTQYF. CDR3 coding DNA: TGCGCCAGCAGTGATGGCGGGGGAAGCACAGATACGCAGTATTTT.

The chain employs TRBV5-1 and TRBJ1-1; tentatively, D is TRBD1 (5 bases). The CDR3 loop spans 15 amino acids. Germline lookup yields CDR1 SGHRS and CDR2 YFSETQ. V lost 0 bases to trimming and J lost 1 base, with 10 bases between them. The CDR3 nucleotides are TGCGCCAGCAGCTTGGTGCCACAGGAGAACACTGAAGCTTTCTTT. Translation gives CASSLVPQENTEAFF.

This clone appeared a single time. The V and J genes are TRBV19 and TRBJ1-2; no reliable D call. V shed 6 bases and J shed 2 bases, with 13 bases lying between them. The CDR3 is 14 residues long. Germline V lookup: CDR1 LNHDA, CDR2 SQIVND (reference sequence). The CDR3 is CASSTTRENYGYTF. The CDR3 region has the DNA TGTGCCAGTAGCACCACAAGGGAGAACTATGGCTACACCTTC.

The chain recombines TRBV19 with TRBJ2-7; D is uncertain. Germline CDR1 and CDR2: LNHDA and SQIVND (reference sequence). Trimming removed 6 bases from V and 0 bases from J, with 12 bases in between. The CDR3 consists of 14 residues. The CDR3 DNA reads as TGTGCCAGTAGGACGTCATTCAGCTCCTACGAGCAGTACTTC. Translation gives CASRTSFSSYEQYF. The full variable domain, with the rest looked up from reference TRBV19 and TRBJ2-7, is DGGITQSPKYLFRKEGQNVTLSCEQNLNHDAMYWYRQDPGQGLRLIYYSQIVNDFQKGDIAEGYSVSREKKESFPLTVTSAQKNPTAFYLCASRTSFSSYEQYFGPGTRLTVT.

This clone was detected once. The rearrangement joins TRBV30 to TRBJ1-3; no definite D call. The V and J ends lost 5 bases and 5 bases respectively, with 19 bases between them. Per germline, CDR1 GTSNPN and CDR2 SVGIG (reference sequence). The CDR3 is 15 amino acids. In DNA form, the CDR3 reads TGTGCCTGGGGTTCGGGCCTTTTTGAAAGAAACACCATATATTTT. It specifies CAWGSGLFERNTIYF.

This chain uses TRBV5-5 with TRBJ2-6, with TRBD1 as a possible D gene (6 bases). Germline V gene data show CDR1 as SGHKS and CDR2 as YYEKEE (reference sequence). V was clipped by 1 base and J by 1 base, with 9 bases between them. The CDR3 has 16 amino acids. The CDR3 region is CASSLRQGSGANVLTF. The DNA for the CDR3 is TGTGCCAGCAGCTTGCGCCAGGGGTCTGGGGCCAACGTCCTGACTTTC. Using reference TRBV5-5 and TRBJ2-6 for the parts outside the CDR3, the full variable domain is DAGVTQSPTHLIKTRGQQVTLRCSPISGHKSVSWYQQVLGQGPQFIFQYYEKEERGRGNFPDRFSARQFPNYSSELNVNALLLGDSALYLCASSLRQGSGANVLTFGAGSRLTVL.

This rearrangement joins TRBV29-1 to TRBJ2-2; unclear D gene. The CDR3 has 13 amino acids. Trimming stripped 8 bases from V and 4 bases from J, with 14 bases between. CDR1 and CDR2 (germline): SQVTM, ANQGSEA. CDR3 sequence reads: CSYTPGGTGELFF. The CDR3 DNA follows: TGCAGCTACACACCGGGCGGCACCGGGGAGCTGTTTTTT.

The chain has TRBV7-9 and TRBJ2-7, with D unclear. Trimming stripped 3 bases from V and 6 bases from J, with 9 bases between. Germline loops: CDR1 SEHNR, CDR2 FQNEAQ (reference sequence). There are 12 residues in the CDR3. The CDR3 nucleotides are TGTGCCAGCAGCTTCGACCCCGGCGAGCAGTACTTC. Translating it yields CASSFDPGEQYF.

The chain couples TRBV11-2 to TRBJ2-7, with D possibly being TRBD1 (6 bases). Per the germline V gene, CDR1 is SGHAT and CDR2 is FQNNGV. Trimming pared 3 bases from V and 1 base from J, leaving 16 bases between. This CDR3 has 16 amino acids. The CDR3 coding sequence is TGTGCCAGCAGCTTGGTGAGACAGGCACTATCCTACGAGCAGTACTTC. This gives the protein CASSLVRQALSYEQYF.

The rearrangement links TRBV7-9 to TRBJ2-2, with D possibly TRBD2 on 6 matching bases. Germline values: CDR1 SEHNR, CDR2 FQNEAQ (reference sequence). The CDR3 length is 14 residues. Deletions cut 0 bases from V and 5 bases from J, with 7 bases between. CDR3 loop: CASSLAGGTGELFF. The CDR3 nucleotides read TGTGCCAGCAGCTTAGCGGGAGGTACCGGGGAGCTGTTTTTT.

The chain combines TRBV29-1 with TRBJ2-4; the match to TRBD2 covers 13 bases. Germline loops: CDR1 SQVTM, CDR2 ANQGSEA. The CDR3 is made up of 17 amino acids. The CDR3 loop is CTAQLAGGPGAKNIQYF. DNA of the CDR3: TGCACCGCCCAACTAGCGGGGGGGCCGGGGGCCAAAAACATTCAGTACTTC.